The 29 T cell receptor beta chains given below trace back to one sample, sequenced in a study of T-cell reconstitution after alpha-beta-depleted transplantation in children (dated by TCRdb to 2016 to 2017). The library was obtained by PCR. The sequencer was an Illumina HiSeq 2500. To normalize quantification of the TCRbeta repertoire, the TCR libraries were built with molecular barcoding that relied on unique molecular identifiers. The public reads were reanalyzed by TCRdb: fastp trimming at Q25, MiXCR alignment, in-frame beta chains only. Identical CDR3 protein sequences are pooled into one entry, listed with their most common genes and DNA. Here the sample has more than 60,000 distinct CDR3 sequences; about 7% occur a single time. In total, the top ten clones hold around 2.5% of the sample. The input for sequencing was PBMCs from the stem cell graft donor, taken from the stem cell graft. Every receptor here comes from a human donor who donated a stem cell graft to a child with acute lymphoblastic leukemia.

This clonotype was seen only a few times. The chain joins TRBV20-1 to TRBJ2-7, with 15 positions matching TRBD2. The CDR3 is 17 residues long. The V gene end was trimmed by 3 bases and the J gene end by 7 bases; junction bases not matched to a gene: 13. Per the germline V gene, CDR1 is DFQATT and CDR2 is SNEGSKA (reference sequence). The CDR3 DNA reads TGCAGTGCTAGGGGGACTAGCGGGGGGCTCTTTAATCGGGAGCAGTACTTC. Its translation is CSARGTSGGLFNREQYF.

The chain recombines TRBV6-5 with TRBJ1-3, with a possible D match to TRBD1 (5 bases). CDR3 size: 17 residues. CDR1 and CDR2 from the germline V gene are MNHEY and SVGAGI. V lost 0 bases to trimming and J lost 0 bases, with 12 bases between them. DNA for the CDR3: TGTGCCAGCAGTTACTCGAGTCAGGGATCCTCTGGAAACACCATATATTTT. This encodes CASSYSSQGSSGNTIYF.

The sample holds a few counts of this clonotype. The chain employs TRBV9 and TRBJ1-5; weak D call: TRBD1 (6 bases). V shed 0 bases and J shed 7 bases, with 14 bases lying between them. There are 15 residues in the CDR3. Germline CDR1 SGDLS, CDR2 YYNGEE. CDR3 sequence reads: CASSVGGGSAQPQHF. Here the CDR3 DNA reads TGTGCCAGCAGCGTAGGGGGGGGCAGTGCCCAGCCCCAGCATTTT.

This clonotype was detected ten times or more. The chain has TRBV18 and TRBJ2-1, with unresolved D. CDR1 and CDR2 from the germline V gene are KGHSH and LQKENI. The CDR3 covers 14 residues. Trimming cost V 3 bases and J 0 bases, with 6 bases left between them. CDR3 sequence reads: CASSPEISYNEQFF. CDR3 coding DNA: TGTGCCAGCTCACCGGAGATCTCCTACAATGAGCAGTTCTTC.

This clonotype was picked up many times. The chain uses TRBV10-3 and TRBJ2-7, with 13 bases fitting TRBD2. The CDR3 covers 14 residues. Per the germline V gene, CDR1 is ENHRY and CDR2 is SYGVKD. V was pared by 4 bases and J by 3 bases, with 0 bases of the junction left unmatched. In nucleotides, the CDR3 is TGTGCCATCAGTGGGACTAGCGGGGGCTACGAGCAGTACTTC. It encodes CAISGTSGGYEQYF.

Ten or more counts support this clonotype. The CDR3 protein is CASSYSDRAWETQYF. The DNA for the CDR3 is TGTGCCAGCAGTTACTCTGACAGGGCCTGGGAGACCCAGTACTTC. The chain recombines TRBV6-5 with TRBJ2-5, with 7 bases lining up with TRBD1. Germline CDR1 reads MNHEY; CDR2 reads SVGAGI. CDR3 size: 15 residues. V shed 0 bases and J 5 bases; nucleotides not matched to a gene: 6.

This clonotype was counted many times. This rearrangement joins TRBV5-1 to TRBJ2-1; 11 bases match TRBD2. Germline V gene data show CDR1 as SGHRS and CDR2 as YFSETQ. This CDR3 contains 18 residues. V lost 2 bases to trimming and J lost 0 bases; unmatched junction nucleotides: 7. The CDR3 coding sequence is TGCGCCAGCAGCTTCAGGGCTAGCGGGGGGAGCTCCTACAATGAGCAGTTCTTC. This encodes CASSFRASGGSSYNEQFF.

This clonotype has a handful of counts. The V call is TRBV5-1, the J call TRBJ1-5; 8 nucleotides line up with TRBD1. CDR3 length: 12 residues. Germline V gives CDR1 SGHRS, CDR2 YFSETQ. The trim removed 9 bases at V and 9 bases at J, leaving 8 bases unmatched. CDR3: CANWDRKGPQHF. The CDR3 nucleotides are TGCGCCAACTGGGACAGGAAGGGGCCCCAGCATTTT.

At least ten counts were recorded for this clonotype. The chain combines TRBV5-5 with TRBJ2-1; either TRBD1 or TRBD2 may fit D (5 bases each). Trimming removed 2 bases at V and 7 bases at J, with 10 bases between. From germline, CDR1 is SGHKS and CDR2 YYEKEE (reference sequence). The CDR3 runs 13 residues. The CDR3: CASSFGGWNEQFF. In DNA form, the CDR3 reads TGTGCCAGCAGCTTTGGGGGTTGGAATGAGCAGTTCTTC.

The V and J genes are TRBV5-6 and TRBJ2-5; D is perhaps TRBD2 (6 bases). The CDR3 is made up of 15 amino acids. V was pared by 9 bases and J by 1 base, with 19 bases between. In germline, CDR1 is SGHDT, CDR2 YYEEEE. The CDR3 DNA sequence: TGTGCCATGGGCCTCGTGCTGCGGGGCCAAGAGACCCAGTACTTC. It specifies CAMGLVLRGQETQYF.

Many counts were recorded for this clonotype. This chain connects TRBV3-1 to TRBJ1-1; D not certain. CDR3 size: 14 residues. The germline gives CDR1 LGHDT, CDR2 YNNKEL (reference sequence). Trimming left V 4 bases short and J 4 bases short, with 13 bases between. CDR3 sequence reads: CASSPDWGSTEAFF. Here the CDR3 DNA reads TGTGCCAGCAGCCCCGATTGGGGTAGCACTGAAGCTTTCTTT.

This clonotype showed up many times. V and J are TRBV6-4 and TRBJ2-1; 10 nucleotides agree with TRBD2. Germline CDR1 reads MRHNA; CDR2 reads SNTAGT. This CDR3 comprises 14 residues. The V gene end was trimmed by 3 bases and the J gene end by 6 bases; junction bases not matched to a gene: 2. This chain's CDR3 is CASSEGLAANEQFF. CDR3 DNA sequence: TGTGCCAGCAGTGAAGGACTAGCGGCCAATGAGCAGTTCTTC.

This clonotype was recorded at least ten times. The rearrangement uses TRBV6-2 or TRBV6-3 and TRBJ2-7; 7 nucleotides line up with TRBD1. CDR1 is MNHEY, CDR2 SVGEGT, per germline. This CDR3 region has 14 residues. The trim removed 6 bases at V and 3 bases at J, leaving 8 bases unmatched. Written as DNA, the CDR3 is TGTGCCAGCAGACTCGACAGGGCTGGCTACGAGCAGTACTTC. It encodes CASRLDRAGYEQYF.

This clonotype was found many times. The chain carries TRBV10-3 and TRBJ1-1; D is possibly TRBD1 (5 bases). Trimming shortened V by 6 bases and J by 1 base, and 15 bases separated the two germline ends. Germline V gene data show CDR1 as ENHRY and CDR2 as SYGVKD. The CDR3 has 15 amino acids. The CDR3 DNA sequence: TGTGCCATCAGCGACCCGGGACTCCCGAACACTGAAGCTTTCTTT. Amino acid sequence: CAISDPGLPNTEAFF.

This clonotype was detected many times. This sequence joins TRBV5-1 and TRBJ1-6; D unclear. Trimming removed 0 bases at V and 10 bases at J, with 11 bases between. Germline values: CDR1 SGHRS, CDR2 YFSETQ. CDR3 length equals 14 residues. Written as DNA, the CDR3 is TGCGCCAGCAGCTTGGCTAGCGATAGCTCACCCCTCCACTTT. Encoded protein: CASSLASDSSPLHF.

The rearrangement uses TRBV12-3 or TRBV12-4 and TRBJ2-6; D call uncertain. Between the trimmed V and J ends, which lost 7 bases and 4 bases, there was a span of 8 bases. This CDR3 has 13 residues. This chain's CDR3 is CASKGLGANVLTF. Here the CDR3 DNA reads TGTGCCAGCAAAGGGCTAGGGGCCAACGTCCTGACTTTC.

The CDR3 reads CASSLGALAFF. The CDR3 DNA reads TGTGCCAGCAGTTTGGGCGCTTTGGCTTTCTTT. The J gene is TRBJ1-1, the V gene TRBV27; D gene ambiguous. Germline CDR1 MNHEY, CDR2 SMNVEV (reference sequence). The CDR3 has 11 residues. V lost 3 bases and J 11 bases, leaving 10 bases between the germline ends.

The J gene is TRBJ2-1, the V gene TRBV20-1, with 8 bases lining up with TRBD2. Germline-derived CDR1 and CDR2 are DFQATT and SNEGSKA (reference sequence). V gave up 8 bases and J gave up 6 bases; unmatched junction bases: 12. This CDR3 has 14 residues. In nucleotides, the CDR3 is TGCAGTAAAAAATTAGCGGGATCTTTCAATGAGCAGTTCTTC. This codes for CSKKLAGSFNEQFF.

This clonotype was counted many times. The chain has TRBV29-1 and TRBJ2-1; 9 positions match TRBD2. Germline V gene data show CDR1 as SQVTM and CDR2 as ANQGSEA. Trimming at V came to 6 bases and at J to 7 bases, leaving 10 bases not matched to a gene. The CDR3 contains 14 residues. CDR3 region: CSVTGSGRLNEQFF. The CDR3 nucleotides are TGCAGCGTAACGGGGAGCGGGAGGTTAAATGAGCAGTTCTTC.

This clonotype was seen at least ten times. The gene calls are TRBV4-1 and TRBJ2-4, with D hard to call. The germline V and J ends were trimmed by 1 base and 4 bases, with 11 bases remaining between them. The CDR3 runs to 15 residues. Per the germline V gene, CDR1 is MGHRA and CDR2 is YSYEKL. CDR3 in amino acids: CASSQGEISKNIQYF. CDR3 bases: TGCGCCAGCAGCCAAGGGGAAATCTCTAAAAACATTCAGTACTTC.

This clonotype was detected many times. The genes are TRBV20-1 and TRBJ2-3, with a weak D call TRBD1 (6 bases). Per the germline V gene, CDR1 is DFQATT and CDR2 is SNEGSKA (reference sequence). V was clipped by 7 bases and J by 1 base, with 9 bases between them. The CDR3 covers 12 residues. The CDR3 coding sequence is TGCAGTGGGGGGCCGGGCACAGATACGCAGTATTTT. This sequence encodes CSGGPGTDTQYF.

This chain links TRBV6-5 with TRBJ1-3, with no clear D. This CDR3 is built from 12 residues. Trimming cost V 7 bases and J 4 bases, with 8 bases left between them. Germline values: CDR1 MNHEY, CDR2 SVGAGI. The CDR3 DNA is TGTGCCAGCACGGGGTACGGAAACACCATATATTTT. Its translation is CASTGYGNTIYF.

This clonotype was detected ten times or more. The chain has TRBV7-8 and TRBJ1-5; 12 positions match TRBD1. The CDR3 contains 16 residues. Germline loops: CDR1 SGHVS, CDR2 FQNEAQ. The V and J ends lost 1 base and 7 bases, in that order; junction bases with no gene match: 5. CDR3 sequence reads: CASSLGRDRGHQPQHF. The CDR3 nucleotides are TGTGCCAGCAGCTTAGGTCGGGACAGGGGGCACCAGCCCCAGCATTTT.

This clonotype was seen a few times. This chain connects TRBV6-2 or TRBV6-3 to TRBJ2-7; D unclear. Germline assignment: CDR1 MNHEY and CDR2 SVGEGT. The CDR3 consists of 14 residues. The ends were cut back, 0 bases at V and 3 bases at J, with 9 bases in the middle. The CDR3 region is CASSYSGSSYEQYF. CDR3 nucleotide sequence: TGTGCCAGCAGTTACTCGGGATCAAGCTACGAGCAGTACTTC.

This clonotype occurred many times. The J gene is TRBJ1-2, the V gene TRBV29-1; tentative D call: TRBD1 (6 bases). Looked up from germline, CDR1 is SQVTM and CDR2 is ANQGSEA. The CDR3 sequence is 13 residues long. Trimming left V 4 bases short and J 2 bases short, with 11 bases between. The CDR3: CSVGGGPNYGYTF. DNA of the CDR3: TGCAGCGTTGGGGGGGGGCCGAACTATGGCTACACCTTC. Together with reference TRBV29-1 and TRBJ1-2, the CDR3 gives the full variable domain: SAVISQKPSRDICQRGTSLTIQCQVDSQVTMMFWYRQQPGQSLTLIATANQGSEATYESGFVIDKFPISRPNLTFSTLTVSNMSPEDSSIYLCSVGGGPNYGYTFGSGTRLTVV.

This clonotype appeared many times. The genes are TRBV12-3 or TRBV12-4 and TRBJ2-1; D possibly corresponds to TRBD2 (6 bases). The CDR3 consists of 16 residues. Trimming removed 2 bases from V and 5 bases from J, with 16 bases in between. The CDR3 coding sequence is TGTGCCAGCAGTTTACTCCTCCGGGGGATTAACAATGAGCAGTTCTTC. It is translated as CASSLLLRGINNEQFF.

This clonotype was detected many times. The chain links TRBV29-1 to TRBJ1-2, with TRBD1 matching over 7 bases. Trimming removed 6 bases from V and 8 bases from J; junction bases left unmatched: 15. Germline V lookup: CDR1 SQVTM, CDR2 ANQGSEA. CDR3 size: 14 residues. The CDR3: CSVGGGQGGRGYTF. For the CDR3, the DNA is TGCAGCGTCGGGGGGGGGCAGGGGGGACGAGGCTACACCTTC. Complete variable domain (other parts from reference TRBV29-1 and TRBJ1-2): SAVISQKPSRDICQRGTSLTIQCQVDSQVTMMFWYRQQPGQSLTLIATANQGSEATYESGFVIDKFPISRPNLTFSTLTVSNMSPEDSSIYLCSVGGGQGGRGYTFGSGTRLTVV.

The V gene is TRBV20-1, the J gene TRBJ2-1; unclear D gene. There are 12 residues in the CDR3. V lost 8 bases and J lost 4, with 12 bases in between. Germline CDR1 DFQATT, CDR2 SNEGSKA (reference sequence). In DNA form, the CDR3 reads TGCAGTTTGACGTTGGTGTACAATGAGCAGTTCTTC. Amino acid sequence: CSLTLVYNEQFF.

V and J are TRBV7-2 and TRBJ1-5; the match to TRBD1 covers 8 bases. This CDR3 comprises 15 residues. Trimming removed 5 bases from V and 7 bases from J; junction bases left unmatched: 10. Germline CDR1 and CDR2: SGHTA and FQGNSA. The CDR3 is CASSADRGRGQPQHF. The CDR3 DNA reads TGTGCCAGCAGCGCAGACAGGGGACGTGGCCAGCCCCAGCATTTT.